This TCR beta chain derives from a study of technical replicates of blood from a handful of donors (dated by TCRdb to the late 2010s). From a lookup of the germline V gene, CDR1 and CDR2 are MNHEY and SVGAGI. Trimming leaves V shorter by 7 bases and J shorter by 6 bases, with the junction holding 8 bases beyond the gene matches. The CDR3 has 14 amino acids, counting the end cysteine and phenylalanine. The sequence is cut down to CDR3 DNA, 42 bases in frame from base 1. This clone has just a few counts. Its antigen target is currently unknown. Base quality data are lacking; no much larger clone is found one base away. Libraries were built with the immunoSEQ multiplex PCR assay. Not all clones reach the TCRdb copy of this immuneACCESS table, which keeps in-frame sequences only. Checked studies attribute under half of the gap to unresolved V genes and leave the rest unexplained. This sample is represented by around 16,000 clones; 65% to 85% of them were singletons. About a tenth of the sample rests with the top ten.

This receptor was taken from a human donor in good health. Some clones in this sample may be carry-over from other donors' samples. The V and J genes are TRBV6-5 and TRBJ1-5; TRBD1 agrees with 8 junctional bases. The sequenced sample was PBMCs. The CDR3 corresponds to CASKPGQGSQPQHF. The bases are TGTGCCAGCAAGCCAGGACAGGGCTCTCAGCCCCAGCATTTT.